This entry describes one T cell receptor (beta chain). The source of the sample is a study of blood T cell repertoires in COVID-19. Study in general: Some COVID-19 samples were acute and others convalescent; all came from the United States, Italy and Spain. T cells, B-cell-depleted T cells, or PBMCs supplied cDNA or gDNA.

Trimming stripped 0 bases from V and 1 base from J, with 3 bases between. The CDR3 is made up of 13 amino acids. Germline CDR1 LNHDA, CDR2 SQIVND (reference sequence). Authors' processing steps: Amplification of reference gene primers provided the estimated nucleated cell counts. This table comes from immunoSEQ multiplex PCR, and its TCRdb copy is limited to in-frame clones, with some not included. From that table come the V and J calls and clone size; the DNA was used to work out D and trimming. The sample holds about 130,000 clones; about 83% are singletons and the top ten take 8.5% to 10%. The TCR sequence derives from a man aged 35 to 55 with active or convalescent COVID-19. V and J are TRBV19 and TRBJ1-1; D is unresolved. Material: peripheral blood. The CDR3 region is CASSIERNTEAFF. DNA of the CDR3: TGTGCCAGTAGTATAGAGAGGAACACTGAAGCTTTCTTT.